This TCR beta chain was profiled in a study of T cell responses to AZD1222 COVID-19 vaccine. Produced via immunoSEQ multiplex PCR; TCRdb's table is partial and in-frame only. This sample yields 90,000 to 130,000 clones, of which approximately 92% are seen a single time; almost 2.5% belongs to the top ten. On this clone itself: Its antigen is undetermined.

Overall study results and limits: Vaccine-associated CD4 TCRs spanned spike, dominant at 160-218 and 743-854. Variant regions that are unmutated are reportedly the target of nearly half of spike-specific TCRs. The sample set comprised mostly white British donors with more females, and clonal diversity was possibly underestimated.

Pooling covered second doses at about 4 or about 12 weeks. V was shortened by 4 bases and J by 4 bases, with 16 bases between the two germline ends. Germline CDR1 SGHVS, CDR2 FQNEAQ. This CDR3 spans 16 amino acids. Source: peripheral blood, taken 28 days after the second AZD1222 dose. The receptor comes from an adult who received the AZD1222 COVID-19 vaccine. This sequence joins TRBV7-8 and TRBJ2-2, with D uncertain. CDR3 loop: CASSSRTESGTGELFF. The CDR3 nucleotides read TGTGCCAGCAGCTCCCGGACGGAATCGGGCACCGGGGAGCTGTTTTTT.